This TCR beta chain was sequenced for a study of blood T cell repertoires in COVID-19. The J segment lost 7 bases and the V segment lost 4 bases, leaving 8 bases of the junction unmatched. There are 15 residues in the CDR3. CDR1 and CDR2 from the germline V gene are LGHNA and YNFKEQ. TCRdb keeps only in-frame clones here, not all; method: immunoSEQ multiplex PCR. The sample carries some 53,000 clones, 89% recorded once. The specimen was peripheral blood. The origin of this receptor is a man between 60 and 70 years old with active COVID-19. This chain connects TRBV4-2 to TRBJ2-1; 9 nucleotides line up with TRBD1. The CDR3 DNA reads TGTGCCAGCAGCCTCGGACAGGGGCAGGAGAATGAGCAGTTCTTC. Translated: CASSLGQGQENEQFF.